This passage covers 8 T cell receptor beta chains from one sample sequenced in a study of blood T cell repertoires in COVID-19. Sequencing used immunoSEQ multiplex PCR; TCRdb keeps in-frame clones, though not all of them. Counted here are a few hundred thousand clones, over 75% occurring once; the ten biggest clones make up around 9.6%. Source material: peripheral blood. The receptors stem from a woman between 65 and 79 years old with COVID-19, enrolled during active disease.

Here the CDR3 DNA reads TGTGCCAGCAGGACCTTCGCGGGACAGGGGGATGGCTACACCTTC. Its translation: CASRTFAGQGDGYTF. V usage is TRBV2 and J usage is TRBJ1-2, with 11 bases matching TRBD1. The CDR3 runs 15 residues. Looked up from germline, CDR1 is SNHLY and CDR2 is FYNNEI. V trimming: 6 bases; J trimming: 6 bases; junction bases outside the gene matches: 9.

CDR3 amino acids: CAWSVSGVSSPLHF. For the CDR3, the DNA is TGTGCCTGGAGTGTGTCGGGAGTTTCTTCACCCCTCCACTTT. This chain connects TRBV30 to TRBJ1-6; D ambiguous. V was trimmed by 0 bases and J by 9 bases, leaving 12 bases between them. Germline V gene data show CDR1 as GTSNPN and CDR2 as SVGIG (reference sequence). The CDR3 has 14 amino acids.

The chain uses TRBV6-2 or TRBV6-3 and TRBJ2-1, with 7 bases aligning to TRBD1. V was clipped by 5 bases and J by 3 bases; unmatched bases: 7. Germline CDR1 MNHEY, CDR2 SVGEGT. This CDR3 is built from 15 residues. In DNA form, the CDR3 reads TGTGCCAGCAGTCTGACAGGGCGCAACTACAATGAGCAGTTCTTC. Translating gives CASSLTGRNYNEQFF.

J is TRBJ1-2 and V is TRBV6-4; 8 nucleotides line up with TRBD1. Trimming took 3 bases from V and 7 from J; bases not matched to a gene: 10. This CDR3 has 15 amino acids. Germline loops: CDR1 MRHNA, CDR2 SNTAGT. Here the CDR3 reads CASSEVAGGVGGYTF. The CDR3 DNA reads as TGTGCCAGCAGTGAGGTGGCAGGGGGCGTCGGTGGCTACACCTTC.

J is TRBJ1-4 and V is TRBV6-6; TRBD1 matches at 7 bases. The CDR3 has 12 residues. Per germline, CDR1 MNHNY and CDR2 SVGAGI (reference sequence). J lost 6 bases, V lost 6 bases, and 1 base had no gene match. This chain's CDR3 is CASRGTDEKLFF. DNA of the CDR3: TGTGCCAGCAGAGGGACAGATGAAAAACTGTTTTTT.

The CDR3 sequence: CASSQEDRPNYGYTF. CDR3 coding DNA: TGCGCCAGCAGCCAAGAGGACAGACCAAACTATGGCTACACCTTC. This chain joins TRBV4-1 and TRBJ1-2; TRBD1 might be the D (6 bases). Germline V CDR1 and CDR2: MGHRA, YSYEKL. The CDR3 covers 15 residues. Trimming left V 0 bases short and J 2 bases short, with 10 bases between.

The J gene is TRBJ2-1, the V gene TRBV5-1; 8 bases map to TRBD1. The CDR3 is made up of 15 amino acids. V lost 3 bases, J lost 9 bases, and 11 bases stayed unmatched. Germline lookup yields CDR1 SGHRS and CDR2 YFSETQ. The CDR3 spells CASSSDRGNRGEQFF. The CDR3 nucleotides are TGCGCCAGCAGCTCAGACAGGGGAAACAGAGGTGAGCAGTTCTTC.

The chain couples TRBV6-2 or TRBV6-3 to TRBJ1-2; no reliable D call. CDR3 size: 13 residues. Trimming cost V 1 base and J 5 bases, with 8 bases left between them. In germline, CDR1 is MNHEY, CDR2 SVGEGT. CDR3 coding DNA: TGTGCCAGCAGTTACTTTGGCGGTTATGGCTACACCTTC. Protein product: CASSYFGGYGYTF.